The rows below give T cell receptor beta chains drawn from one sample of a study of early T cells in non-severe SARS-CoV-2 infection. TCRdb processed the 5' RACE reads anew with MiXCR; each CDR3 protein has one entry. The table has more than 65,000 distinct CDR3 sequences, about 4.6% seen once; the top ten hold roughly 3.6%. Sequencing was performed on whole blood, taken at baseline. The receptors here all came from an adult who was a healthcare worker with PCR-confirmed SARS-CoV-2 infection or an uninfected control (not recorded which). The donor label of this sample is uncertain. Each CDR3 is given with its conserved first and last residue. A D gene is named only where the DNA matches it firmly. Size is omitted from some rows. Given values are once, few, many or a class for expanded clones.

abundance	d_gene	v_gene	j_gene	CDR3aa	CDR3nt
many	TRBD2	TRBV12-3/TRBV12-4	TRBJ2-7	CASSHLTSGGPYEQYF	TGTGCCAGCAGTCATCTGACTAGCGGGGGACCCTACGAGCAGTACTTC
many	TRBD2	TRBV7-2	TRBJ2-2	CASSLAPGLAITGELFF	TGTGCCAGCAGCTTAGCCCCGGGACTAGCGATCACCGGGGAGCTGTTTTTT
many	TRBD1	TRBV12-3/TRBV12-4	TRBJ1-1	CASSFRQGRGAFF	TGTGCCAGCAGTTTTCGACAGGGACGGGGAGCTTTCTTT
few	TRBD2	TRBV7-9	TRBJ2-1	CASSLTSGGAEEQFF	TGTGCCAGCAGCTTAACTAGCGGGGGGGCAGAAGAGCAGTTCTTC
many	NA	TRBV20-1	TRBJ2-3	CSASQPGEITDTQYF	TGCAGTGCTAGTCAACCCGGGGAGATCACAGATACGCAGTATTTT
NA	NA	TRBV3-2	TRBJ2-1	CASSQVPPPENNEQFF	TGTGCCAGCAGCCAAGTCCCCCCCCCGGAGAACAATGAGCAGTTCTTC
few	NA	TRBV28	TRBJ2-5	CASSYSPQETQYF	TGTGCCAGCAGTTATAGCCCACAAGAGACCCAGTACTTC
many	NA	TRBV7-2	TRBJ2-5	CASSLAGPVLWPYF	TGTGCCAGCAGCTTAGCGGGTCCGGTACTTTGGCCGTACTTC
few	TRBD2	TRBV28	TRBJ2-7	CASSLGAGGIYTYEQYF	TGTGCCAGCAGTTTAGGAGCGGGGGGAATATATACCTACGAGCAGTACTTC
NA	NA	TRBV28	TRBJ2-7	CASRTPYEQYF	TGTGCCAGCAGGACACCATACGAGCAGTACTTC
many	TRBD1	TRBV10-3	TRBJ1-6	CAIGTGSSPLHF	TGTGCCATCGGGACAGGGAGTTCACCCCTCCACTTT
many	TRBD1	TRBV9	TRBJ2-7	CASSPRTGDIEYEQYF	TGTGCCAGCAGCCCACGGACAGGCGATATCGAATACGAGCAGTACTTC
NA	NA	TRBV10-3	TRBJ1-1	CAILPRLDKRDTEAFF	TGTGCCATCCTCCCCAGGTTGGATAAAAGGGATACTGAAGCTTTCTTT
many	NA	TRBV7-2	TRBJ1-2	CASSAYRTHYGYTF	TGTGCCAGCAGCGCTTACAGGACTCACTATGGCTACACCTTC
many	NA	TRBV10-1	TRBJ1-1	CASMGSGMNTEAFF	TGCGCCAGCATGGGGTCAGGTATGAACACTGAAGCTTTCTTT
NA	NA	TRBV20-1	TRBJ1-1	CSARGPGRWGTEAFF	TGCAGTGCTAGAGGTCCGGGCCGGTGGGGCACTGAAGCTTTCTTT
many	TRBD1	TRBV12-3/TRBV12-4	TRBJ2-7	CASSQTGGTYEQYF	TGTGCCAGCAGTCAGACAGGGGGGACCTACGAGCAGTACTTC
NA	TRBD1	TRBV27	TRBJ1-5	CASSRRDRSRRGNQPQHF	TGTGCCAGCAGTCGCCGGGACAGGAGTCGCCGAGGCAATCAGCCCCAGCATTTT
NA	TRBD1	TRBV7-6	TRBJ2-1	CASSIRDRAFNEQFF	TGTGCCAGCAGCATCCGGGACAGGGCGTTCAATGAGCAGTTCTTC
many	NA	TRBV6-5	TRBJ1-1	CASRPGTAGPEAFF	TGTGCCAGCAGACCAGGGACGGCGGGTCCTGAAGCTTTCTTT
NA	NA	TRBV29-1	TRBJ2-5	CSVVENKETQYF	TGCAGCGTTGTGGAAAACAAAGAGACCCAGTACTTC
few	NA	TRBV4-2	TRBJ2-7	CASSQDSAGKSYEQYF	TGTGCCAGCAGCCAAGATTCGGCAGGAAAATCCTACGAGCAGTACTTC
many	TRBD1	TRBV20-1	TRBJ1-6	CSARGGTGRSPLHF	TGCAGTGCCCGCGGGGGGACAGGGCGGTCACCCCTCCACTTT
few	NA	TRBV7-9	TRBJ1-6	CASTLLGARNSPLHF	TGTGCCAGCACCCTACTTGGGGCTCGGAATTCACCCCTCCACTTT
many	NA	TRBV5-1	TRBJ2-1	CASSLDGSSYNEQFF	TGCGCCAGCAGCCTTGACGGCAGCTCCTACAATGAGCAGTTCTTC
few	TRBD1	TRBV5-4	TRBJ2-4	CASSAKQGKNIQYF	TGTGCCAGCAGCGCCAAACAGGGGAAAAACATTCAGTACTTC
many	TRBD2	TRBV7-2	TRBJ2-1	CASSPRLAGPYNEQFF	TGTGCCAGCAGCCCTAGACTAGCGGGGCCCTACAATGAGCAGTTCTTC
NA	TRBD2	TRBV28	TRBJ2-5	CASSSPGGPSQETQYF	TGTGCCAGCAGTTCTCCGGGGGGGCCGAGTCAAGAGACCCAGTACTTC
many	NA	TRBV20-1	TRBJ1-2	CSARPPGGSGGYTF	TGCAGTGCTAGACCGCCGGGAGGCTCTGGTGGCTACACCTTC
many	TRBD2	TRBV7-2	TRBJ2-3	CASSKGLAGTGDTQYF	TGTGCCAGCAGCAAAGGACTAGCGGGGACCGGAGATACGCAGTATTTT
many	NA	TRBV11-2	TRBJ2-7	CASSLGVVAAYEQYF	TGTGCCAGCAGCTTAGGGGTGGTAGCAGCCTACGAGCAGTACTTC
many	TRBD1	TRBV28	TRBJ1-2	CASRRDRGNYGYTF	TGTGCCAGCAGACGAGACAGGGGTAACTATGGCTACACCTTC
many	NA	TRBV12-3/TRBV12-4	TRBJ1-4	CASSFFRVGEKLFF	TGTGCCAGCAGTTTTTTTAGGGTCGGGGAAAAACTGTTTTTT
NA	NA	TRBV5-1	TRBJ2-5	CASSLVGLLETQYF	TGCGCCAGCAGCTTGGTTGGCCTGCTGGAGACCCAGTACTTC
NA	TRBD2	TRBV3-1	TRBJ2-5	CASSQDGLAETQYF	TGTGCCAGCAGCCAAGATGGACTAGCAGAGACCCAGTACTTC
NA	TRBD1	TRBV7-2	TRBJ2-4	CASSLGGQGTKNIQYF	TGTGCCAGCAGCTTAGGGGGACAGGGAACCAAAAACATTCAGTACTTC
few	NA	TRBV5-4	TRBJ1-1	CASSFKGEGEAFF	TGTGCCAGCAGCTTTAAAGGTGAAGGGGAAGCTTTCTTT
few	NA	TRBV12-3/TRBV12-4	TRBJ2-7	CASTLWGYEQYF	TGTGCCAGCACCCTTTGGGGCTACGAGCAGTACTTC
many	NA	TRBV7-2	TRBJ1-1	CASSLRGMNTEAFF	TGTGCCAGCAGCCTAAGGGGCATGAACACTGAAGCTTTCTTT
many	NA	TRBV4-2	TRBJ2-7	CASSQDKVPSYEQYF	TGTGCCAGCAGCCAAGATAAGGTCCCCTCCTACGAGCAGTACTTC
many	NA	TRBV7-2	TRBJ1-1	CASSLNRQGEAFF	TGTGCCAGCAGCTTAAATAGGCAGGGGGAAGCTTTCTTT
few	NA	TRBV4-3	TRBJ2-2	CASSQDIDSYRVGELFF	TGCGCCAGCAGCCAAGATATAGACTCCTACAGGGTCGGGGAGCTGTTTTTT
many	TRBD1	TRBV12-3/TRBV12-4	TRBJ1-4	CASSYRDRGNEKLFF	TGTGCCAGCAGTTACCGGGACAGGGGTAATGAAAAACTGTTTTTT
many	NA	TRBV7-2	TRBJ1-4	CASSLAPISATNEKLFF	TGTGCCAGCAGCTTGGCCCCTATATCAGCAACTAATGAAAAACTGTTTTTT
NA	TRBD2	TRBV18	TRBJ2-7	CASGRRGSSYEQYF	TGTGCCAGCGGACGGCGGGGGAGCTCCTACGAGCAGTACTTC
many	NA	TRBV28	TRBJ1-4	CASSLQGGKLFF	TGTGCCAGCAGTTTACAGGGAGGAAAACTGTTTTTT
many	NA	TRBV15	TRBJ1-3	CATSGSRALSSGNTIYF	TGTGCCACCAGCGGCTCCCGGGCCCTCAGCTCTGGAAACACCATATATTTT
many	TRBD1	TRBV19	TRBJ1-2	CASSRQGGTNYGYTF	TGTGCCAGTAGCAGACAGGGGGGAACTAACTATGGCTACACCTTC
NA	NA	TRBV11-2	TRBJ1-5	CASSPSADQPQHF	TGTGCCAGCAGCCCCTCTGCTGATCAGCCCCAGCATTTT
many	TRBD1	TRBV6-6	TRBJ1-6	CASSQGQGGSPLHF	TGTGCCAGCAGTCAAGGACAGGGGGGATCACCCCTCCACTTT
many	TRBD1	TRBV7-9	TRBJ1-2	CASSMGQTYYGYTF	TGTGCCAGCAGCATGGGACAGACTTACTATGGCTACACCTTC
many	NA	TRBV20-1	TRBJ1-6	CSARDLGGSYNSPLHF	TGCAGTGCTAGAGATCTAGGAGGGTCCTATAATTCACCCCTCCACTTT
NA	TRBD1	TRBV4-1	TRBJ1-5	CASSPMTGSGNQPQHF	TGCGCCAGCAGCCCAATGACAGGGTCGGGCAATCAGCCCCAGCATTTT
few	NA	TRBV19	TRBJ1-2	CASSPQDRNYGYTF	TGTGCCAGTAGTCCTCAAGACAGAAACTATGGCTACACCTTC
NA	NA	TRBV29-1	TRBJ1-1	CSVAPAVNTEAFF	TGCAGCGTTGCCCCGGCGGTTAACACTGAAGCTTTCTTT
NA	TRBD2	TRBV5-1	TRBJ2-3	CASSTQFGTSSTDTQYF	TGCGCCAGCAGCACTCAATTCGGGACTAGTAGCACAGATACGCAGTATTTT